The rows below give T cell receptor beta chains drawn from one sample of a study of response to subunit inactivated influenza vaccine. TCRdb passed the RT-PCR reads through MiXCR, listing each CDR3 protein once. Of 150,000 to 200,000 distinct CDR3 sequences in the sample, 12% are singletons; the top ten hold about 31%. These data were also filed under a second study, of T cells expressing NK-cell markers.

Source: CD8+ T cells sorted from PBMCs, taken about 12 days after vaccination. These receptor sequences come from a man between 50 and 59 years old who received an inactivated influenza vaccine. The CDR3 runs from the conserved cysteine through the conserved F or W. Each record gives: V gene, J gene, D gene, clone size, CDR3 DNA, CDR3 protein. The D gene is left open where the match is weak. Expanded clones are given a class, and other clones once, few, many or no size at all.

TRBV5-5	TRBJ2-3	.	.	TGTGCCAGCAGCCCCGTCGGCGGCGGGTGGTTGACAGATACGCAGTATTTT	CASSPVGGGWLTDTQYF
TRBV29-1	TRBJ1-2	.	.	TGCAGCGTTGGTGGCCCTTGGGGCTACACCTTC	CSVGGPWGYTF
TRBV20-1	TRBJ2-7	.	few	TGCAGTGCCCGGCGAGGGGCAATCTACGAGCAGTACTTC	CSARRGAIYEQYF
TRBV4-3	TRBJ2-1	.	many	TGCGCCAGCAGCCAAGACAGGGGATCCTACAATGAGCAGTTCTTC	CASSQDRGSYNEQFF
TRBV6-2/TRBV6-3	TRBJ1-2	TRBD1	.	TGTGCCAGCAGTCACGGGACAGACTATGGCTACACCTTC	CASSHGTDYGYTF
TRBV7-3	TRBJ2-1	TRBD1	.	TGTGCCAGCAGCTTAACGTTAAGGGACAGGGTCCCTTCTCAGAGGTTCGATGAGCAGTTCTTC	CASSLTLRDRVPSQRFDEQFF
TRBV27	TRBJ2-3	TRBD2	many	TGTGCCAGCAGCGGACTAGCGGGAGTCACAGATACGCAGTATTTT	CASSGLAGVTDTQYF
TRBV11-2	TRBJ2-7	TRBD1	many	TGTGCCAGCAGCTCGCGACAGGGGGATTCGTACGAGCAGTACTTC	CASSSRQGDSYEQYF
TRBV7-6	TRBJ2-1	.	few	TGTGCCAGCAGCTTAGATGGTCTAAACAATGAGCAGTTCTTC	CASSLDGLNNEQFF
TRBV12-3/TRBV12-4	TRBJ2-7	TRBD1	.	TGTGCCAGCAGTACGGACAGGAACTCCTACGAGCAGTACTTC	CASSTDRNSYEQYF
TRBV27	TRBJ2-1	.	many	TGTGCCAGCAGTTTAACACCTTACAATGAGCAGTTCTTC	CASSLTPYNEQFF
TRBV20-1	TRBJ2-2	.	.	TGCAGTGCTAGAGATCAGGGGGGCACCGGGGAGCTGTTTTTT	CSARDQGGTGELFF
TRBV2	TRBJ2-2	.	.	TGTGCCAGCAGTGAAGCGGAGGCAGGTCGGTTCACCGGGGAGCTGTTTTTT	CASSEAEAGRFTGELFF
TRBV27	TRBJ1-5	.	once	TGTGCCAGCAGTTCCCGGGACGGACTCAATCAGCCCCAGCATTTT	CASSSRDGLNQPQHF
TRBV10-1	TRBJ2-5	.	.	TGCGCCAGCAGAGCCCCCCCCGGGGCTCAAGAGACCCAGTACTTC	CASRAPPGAQETQYF
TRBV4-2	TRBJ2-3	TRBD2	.	TGTGCCAGCACCTCTGGGGGGGGGAGGGCTGAAGATACGCAGTATTTT	CASTSGGGRAEDTQYF
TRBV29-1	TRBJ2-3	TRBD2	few	TGCAGCGTTGGGGGGGGACCAGCAGATACGCAGTATTTT	CSVGGGPADTQYF